This entry is about one T cell receptor beta chain. The data stem from a study of cytomegalovirus exposure and HLA in healthy donors. Study overall: Early released data had around 79 million unique TCRs, all coming from HLA-typed donors.

The CDR3 is 14 amino acids. CDR1 LNHDA and CDR2 SQIVND come from the germline V gene (reference sequence). Deletions cut 2 bases from V and 7 bases from J, with 14 bases between. PCR employed 60 Vbeta and 13 Jbeta primers. Data came from immunoSEQ multiplex PCR; TCRdb stores just in-frame clones and leaves some out. In the table there are about 190,000 clones, 60% to 80% of which are singletons. The V call is TRBV19, the J call TRBJ1-1; the D gene is possibly TRBD1 (6 bases). The clonotype originates from a woman in her late teens or twenties in good health and CMV-seronegative. The sequencing input was PBMCs. CDR3 DNA sequence: TGTGCCAGTAGTATACGGCGGGGGGCAAGTGAAGCTTTCTTT. Its translation is CASSIRRGASEAFF.